The clone carrying this T cell receptor (beta chain) showed up just once. This CDR3 contains 17 residues. With 5 bases clipped from V and 1 base from J, the junction kept 11 bases outside the gene matches. CDR1 and CDR2 (germline): MNHEY, SMNVEV (reference sequence). Clones were read by immunoSEQ multiplex PCR, and TCRdb kept only the in-frame ones, dropping some. The table shows some 110,000 clones, with 92% occurring only once. The record originates from a study of T cell changes during pregnancy in multiple sclerosis. V is TRBV27 and J is TRBJ2-7; TRBD2 matches at 10 bases. The source is a female donor with multiple sclerosis, enrolled in a pregnancy study. Specimen: peripheral blood, collected in the third trimester of pregnancy. The CDR3 nucleotides are TGTGCCAGCAGTACCTATGCCGTAGCGGGAGGATCCTACGAGCAGTACTTC. Its translation: CASSTYAVAGGSYEQYF.